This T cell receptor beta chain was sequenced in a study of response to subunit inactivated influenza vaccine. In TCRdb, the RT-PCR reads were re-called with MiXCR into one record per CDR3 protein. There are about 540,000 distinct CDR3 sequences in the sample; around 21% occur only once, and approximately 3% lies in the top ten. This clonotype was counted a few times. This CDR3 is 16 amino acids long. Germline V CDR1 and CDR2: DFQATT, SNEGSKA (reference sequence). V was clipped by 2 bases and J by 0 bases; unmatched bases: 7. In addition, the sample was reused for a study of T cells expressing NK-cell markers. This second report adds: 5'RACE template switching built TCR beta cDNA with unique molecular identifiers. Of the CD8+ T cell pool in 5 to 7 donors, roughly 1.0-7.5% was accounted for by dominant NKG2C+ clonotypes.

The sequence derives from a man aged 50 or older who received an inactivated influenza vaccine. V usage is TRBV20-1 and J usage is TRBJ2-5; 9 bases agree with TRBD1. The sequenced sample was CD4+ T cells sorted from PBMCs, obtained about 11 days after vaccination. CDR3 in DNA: TGCAGTGCTAGACCTAACCGGGACAGGGACCAAGAGACCCAGTACTTC. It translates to CSARPNRDRDQETQYF.